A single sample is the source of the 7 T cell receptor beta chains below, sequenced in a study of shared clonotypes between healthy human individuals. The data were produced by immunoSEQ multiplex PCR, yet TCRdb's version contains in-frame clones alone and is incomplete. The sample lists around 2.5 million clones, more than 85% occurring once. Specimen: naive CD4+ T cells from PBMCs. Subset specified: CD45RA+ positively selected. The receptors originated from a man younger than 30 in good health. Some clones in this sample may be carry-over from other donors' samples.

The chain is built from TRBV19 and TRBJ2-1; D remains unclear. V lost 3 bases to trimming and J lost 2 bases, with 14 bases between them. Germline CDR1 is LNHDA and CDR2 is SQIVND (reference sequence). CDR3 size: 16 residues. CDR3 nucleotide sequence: TGTGCCAGTAGTATTAGACTCCCCAGCACCTACAATGAGCAGTTCTTC. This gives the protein CASSIRLPSTYNEQFF.

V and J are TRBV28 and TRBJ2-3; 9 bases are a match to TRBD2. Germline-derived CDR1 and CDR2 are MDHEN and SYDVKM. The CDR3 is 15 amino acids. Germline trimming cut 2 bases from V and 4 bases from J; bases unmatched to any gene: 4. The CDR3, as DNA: TGTGCCAGCAGTTTAGCGGGAGGGAGGTCAGATACGCAGTATTTT. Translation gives CASSLAGGRSDTQYF.

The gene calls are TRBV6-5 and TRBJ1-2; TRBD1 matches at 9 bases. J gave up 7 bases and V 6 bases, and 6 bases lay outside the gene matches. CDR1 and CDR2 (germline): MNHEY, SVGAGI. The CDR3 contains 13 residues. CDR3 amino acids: CASRQQGAGGYTF. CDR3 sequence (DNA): TGTGCCAGCAGACAACAGGGGGCAGGTGGCTACACCTTC.

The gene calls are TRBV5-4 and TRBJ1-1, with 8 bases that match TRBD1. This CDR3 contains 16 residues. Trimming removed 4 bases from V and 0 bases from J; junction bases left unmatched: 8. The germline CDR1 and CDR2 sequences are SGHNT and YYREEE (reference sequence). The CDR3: CASSTGTGRMNTEAFF. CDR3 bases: TGTGCCAGCAGCACTGGGACAGGCCGGATGAACACTGAAGCTTTCTTT.

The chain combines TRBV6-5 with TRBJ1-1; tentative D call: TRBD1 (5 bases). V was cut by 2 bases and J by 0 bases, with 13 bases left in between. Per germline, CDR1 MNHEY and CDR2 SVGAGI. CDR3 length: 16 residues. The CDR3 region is CASSYERDGMNTEAFF. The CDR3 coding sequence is TGTGCCAGCAGTTACGAAAGGGACGGGATGAACACTGAAGCTTTCTTT.

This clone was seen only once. The CDR3 nucleotides read TGTGCCAGCAGCCGGCCCCCGGGACAGGGGATCAGGAACTATGGCTACACCTTC. Amino acids: CASSRPPGQGIRNYGYTF. This chain connects TRBV7-2 to TRBJ1-2; 10 positions agree with TRBD1. V gave up 5 bases and J gave up 2 bases; unmatched junction bases: 14. The CDR3 runs to 18 residues. CDR1 SGHTA and CDR2 FQGNSA come from the germline V gene.

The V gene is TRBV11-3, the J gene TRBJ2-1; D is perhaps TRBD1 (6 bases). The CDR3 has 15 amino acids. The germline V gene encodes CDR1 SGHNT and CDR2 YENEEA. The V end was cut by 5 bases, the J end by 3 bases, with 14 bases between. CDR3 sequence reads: CASSTQGTVYNEQFF. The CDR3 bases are TGTGCCAGCAGCACCCAGGGGACCGTCTACAATGAGCAGTTCTTC.